This T cell receptor beta chain comes out of a study of OX40 agonist ivuxolimab in advanced cancers. About the investigation overall: Ivuxolimab was a fully human IgG2 agonistic monoclonal antibody targeting the costimulatory receptor OX40 (CD134). Prior anti-PD-1, anti-PD-L1 or anti-CTLA-4 therapy was permitted, and checkpoint inhibitors had been received by 40% to 50% of dose-escalation patients. Of the roughly 53 patients in dose escalation, about 19 had hepatocellular carcinoma, around 15 had melanoma, 9 had renal cell carcinoma and 9 had head and neck cancer. In the dose-escalation cohort, 70% to 85% of patients were male, and the mean age was approximately 55 years, with a range of roughly 20 to 80. Peripheral TCRbeta sequencing aimed to test whether ivuxolimab altered TCR sequence diversity and caused clonal T-cell expansion. Intravenous ivuxolimab was administered to patients every 2 weeks at six dose levels: 0.01, 0.1, 0.3, 1.5, 3 and 10 mg/kg. The paper describes the monotherapy dose-escalation part (N of about 52 patients) of the phase I trial of ivuxolimab. Three dose-escalation patients achieved partial responses, one with hepatocellular carcinoma and two with cutaneous melanoma. Study-level results and caveats: Low levels of normalized T-cell clonal expansion were also seen in some patients who did not respond. The antigen specificity of the clonally expanded peripheral T cells was not determined. At doses of 0.1 to 3.0 mg/kg, clonal expansion of both CD4+ and CD8+ blood T cells was observed from baseline to week 6. In the 0.1-3.0 mg/kg groups, partial responders were among the patients with the lowest normalized peripheral clonal expansion, particularly in CD8+ T cells. On average, CD8+ T cells showed more expanded clones than CD4+ T cells after ivuxolimab.

The trial excluded patients who had a history of autoimmune disease or were on systemic immunosuppression. In every dose cohort, peripheral blood was drawn for TCR sequencing at baseline, cycle 4 day 1, and cycle 7 day 1. The samples were taken from a phase I, first-in-human, multicenter, open-label dose-escalation trial of ivuxolimab. The trial enrolled adults with locally advanced or metastatic head and neck squamous cell, hepatocellular, melanoma or renal cell carcinoma. CD4+ and CD8+ T cells were sorted separately from peripheral blood before TCR sequencing. V and J are truncated by 1 base and 0 bases respectively, leaving an intervening sequence of 10 bases. The CDR3 holds 15 amino acids from the cysteine to the phenylalanine. The only DNA kept is the CDR3, 45 bases in frame from the first base. From the germline V gene, CDR1 is SGHRS and CDR2 is YFSETQ. Comments on this clone: No cognate antigen has been identified for it. No base-level quality is on record; no much larger clone is a single base apart.

Genomic DNA was isolated from the sorted cells so that the TCRbeta CDR3 region could be sequenced. The immunoSEQ Assay was used to sequence the TCRbeta CDR3 regions. In its TCRdb copy, this immuneACCESS table keeps in-frame sequences only and misses some clones. Where compared with another copy, unresolved V genes explain less than half of these, and the others have no known cause. The sample yields about 47,000 clones; roughly 79% were counted once. The top ten clonotypes cover almost 6.5% of the sample. This TCR was recovered from an adult with an advanced solid tumor such as melanoma, head and neck, liver or kidney cancer. This specimen consisted of CD4+ or CD8+ T cells sorted from blood, obtained in a trial of the OX40 agonist ivuxolimab. Recombination joined TRBV5-1 with TRBJ1-1; the D gene is perhaps TRBD1, on 6 matching bases. The DNA sequence follows: TGCGCCAGCAGCTTGACAACAGGGCTGAACACTGAAGCTTTCTTT. This sequence encodes CASSLTTGLNTEAFF.